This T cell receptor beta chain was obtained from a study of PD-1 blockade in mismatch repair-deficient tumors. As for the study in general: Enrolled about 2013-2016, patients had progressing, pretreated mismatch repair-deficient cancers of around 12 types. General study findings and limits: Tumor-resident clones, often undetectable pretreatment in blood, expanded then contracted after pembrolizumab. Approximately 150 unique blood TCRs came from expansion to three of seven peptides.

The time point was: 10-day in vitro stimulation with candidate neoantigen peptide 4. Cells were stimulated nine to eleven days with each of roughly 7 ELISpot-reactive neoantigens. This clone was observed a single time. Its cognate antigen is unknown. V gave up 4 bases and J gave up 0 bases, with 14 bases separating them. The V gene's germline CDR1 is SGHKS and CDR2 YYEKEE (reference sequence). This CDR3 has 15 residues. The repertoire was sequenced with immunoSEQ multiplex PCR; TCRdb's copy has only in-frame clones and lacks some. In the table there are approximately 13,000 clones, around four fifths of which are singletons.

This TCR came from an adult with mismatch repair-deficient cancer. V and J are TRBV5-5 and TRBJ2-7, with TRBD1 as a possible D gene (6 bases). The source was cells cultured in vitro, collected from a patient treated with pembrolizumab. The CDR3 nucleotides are TGTGCCAGCAGCACCAAGACAGGTAGCTCCTACGAGCAGTACTTC. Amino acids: CASSTKTGSSYEQYF.